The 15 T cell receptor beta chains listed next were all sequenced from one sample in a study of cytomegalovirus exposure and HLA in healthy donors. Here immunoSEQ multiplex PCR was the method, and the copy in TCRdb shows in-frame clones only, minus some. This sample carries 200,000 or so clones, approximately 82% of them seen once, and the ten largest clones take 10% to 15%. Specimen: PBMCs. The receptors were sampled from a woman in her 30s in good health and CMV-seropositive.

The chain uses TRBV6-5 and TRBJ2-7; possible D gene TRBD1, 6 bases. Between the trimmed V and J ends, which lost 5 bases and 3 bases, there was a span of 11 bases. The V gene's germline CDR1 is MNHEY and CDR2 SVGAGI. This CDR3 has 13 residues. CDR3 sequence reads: CASSVSRGYEQYF. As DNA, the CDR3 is TGTGCCAGCAGTGTATCCAGGGGCTACGAGCAGTACTTC.

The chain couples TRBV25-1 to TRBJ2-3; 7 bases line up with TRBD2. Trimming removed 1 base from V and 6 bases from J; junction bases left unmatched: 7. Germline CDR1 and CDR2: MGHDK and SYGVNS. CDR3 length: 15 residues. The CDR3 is CASSEWAGVDDTQYF. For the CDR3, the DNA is TGTGCCAGCAGTGAATGGGCGGGAGTTGACGATACGCAGTATTTT.

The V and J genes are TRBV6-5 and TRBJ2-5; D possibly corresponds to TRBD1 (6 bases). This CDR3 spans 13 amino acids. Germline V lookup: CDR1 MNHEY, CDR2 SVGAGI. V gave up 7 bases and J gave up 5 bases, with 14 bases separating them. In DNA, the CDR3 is TGTGCCAGCAAAACAGGGTCAGACGAGACCCAGTACTTC. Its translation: CASKTGSDETQYF.

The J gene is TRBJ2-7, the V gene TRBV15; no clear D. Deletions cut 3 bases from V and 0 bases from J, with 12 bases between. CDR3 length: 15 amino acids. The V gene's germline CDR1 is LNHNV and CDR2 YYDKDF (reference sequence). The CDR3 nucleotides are TGTGCCACCAGCAGGCCCAATGTCGGCTCCTACGAGCAGTACTTC. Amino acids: CATSRPNVGSYEQYF.

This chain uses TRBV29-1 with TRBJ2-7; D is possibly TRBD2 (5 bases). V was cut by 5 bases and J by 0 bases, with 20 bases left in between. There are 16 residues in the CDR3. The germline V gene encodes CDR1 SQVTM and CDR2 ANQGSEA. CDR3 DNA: TGCAGCGTTTTAGAAAGTGACTACTACGGCTCCTACGAGCAGTACTTC. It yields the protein CSVLESDYYGSYEQYF.

The CDR3 coding sequence is TGCGCCAGCAGCGCAGCCAGGGGAAGAGGCACTGAAGCTTTCTTT. This encodes CASSAARGRGTEAFF. V usage is TRBV5-1 and J usage is TRBJ1-1, with D perhaps TRBD1 (6 bases). Per germline, CDR1 SGHRS and CDR2 YFSETQ. This CDR3 is built from 15 residues. Trimming shortened V by 4 bases and J by 4 bases, and 17 bases separated the two germline ends.

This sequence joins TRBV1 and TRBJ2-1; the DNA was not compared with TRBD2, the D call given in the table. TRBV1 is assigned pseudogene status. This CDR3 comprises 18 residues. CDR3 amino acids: CTSSQRREGTRFPSGQFF. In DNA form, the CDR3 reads TGCACCAGCAGCCAACGCCGGGAGGGGACTAGATTTCCGTCGGGGCAGTTCTTC.

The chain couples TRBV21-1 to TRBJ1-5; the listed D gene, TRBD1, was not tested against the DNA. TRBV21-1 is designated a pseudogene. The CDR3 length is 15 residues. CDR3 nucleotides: TGTGCCAGCAGCAAAGGACAGATTAGCAATCAGCCCCAGCATTTT. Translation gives CASSKGQISNQPQHF.

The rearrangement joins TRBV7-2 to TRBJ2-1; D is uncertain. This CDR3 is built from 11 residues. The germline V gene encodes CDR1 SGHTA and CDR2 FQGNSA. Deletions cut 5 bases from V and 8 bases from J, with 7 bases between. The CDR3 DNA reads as TGTGCCAGCAGCCTACTCGATGAGCAGTTCTTC. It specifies CASSLLDEQFF.

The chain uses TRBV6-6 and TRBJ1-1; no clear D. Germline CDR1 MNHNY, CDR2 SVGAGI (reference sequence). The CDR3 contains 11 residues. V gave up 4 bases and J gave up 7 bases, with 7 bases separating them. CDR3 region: CASSFGVEAFF. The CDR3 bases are TGTGCCAGCAGTTTCGGAGTTGAAGCTTTCTTT.

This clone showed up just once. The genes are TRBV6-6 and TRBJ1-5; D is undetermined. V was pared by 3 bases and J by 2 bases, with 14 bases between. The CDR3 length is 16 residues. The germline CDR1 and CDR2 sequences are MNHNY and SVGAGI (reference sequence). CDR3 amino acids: CASSYFVGGGNQPQHF. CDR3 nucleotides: TGTGCCAGCAGTTATTTCGTCGGCGGTGGCAATCAGCCCCAGCATTTT.

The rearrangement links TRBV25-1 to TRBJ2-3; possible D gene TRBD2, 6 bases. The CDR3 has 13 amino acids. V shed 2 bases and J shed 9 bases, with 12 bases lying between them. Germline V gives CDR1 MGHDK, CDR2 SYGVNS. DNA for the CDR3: TGTGCCAGCAGTGAAGGGGATGGGGGGACGCAGTATTTT. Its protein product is CASSEGDGGTQYF.

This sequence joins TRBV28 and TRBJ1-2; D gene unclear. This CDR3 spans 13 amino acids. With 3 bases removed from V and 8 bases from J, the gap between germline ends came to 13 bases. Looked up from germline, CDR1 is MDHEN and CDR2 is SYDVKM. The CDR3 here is CASSFLGERGYTF. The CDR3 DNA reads TGTGCCAGCAGTTTTCTAGGCGAACGAGGCTACACCTTC.

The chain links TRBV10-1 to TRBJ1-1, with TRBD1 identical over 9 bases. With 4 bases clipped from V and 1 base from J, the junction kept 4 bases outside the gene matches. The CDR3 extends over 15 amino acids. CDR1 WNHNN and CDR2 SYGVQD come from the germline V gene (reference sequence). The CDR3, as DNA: TGCGCCAGCAGTGCTCCGGGACAGGGGAACACTGAAGCTTTCTTT. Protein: CASSAPGQGNTEAFF.

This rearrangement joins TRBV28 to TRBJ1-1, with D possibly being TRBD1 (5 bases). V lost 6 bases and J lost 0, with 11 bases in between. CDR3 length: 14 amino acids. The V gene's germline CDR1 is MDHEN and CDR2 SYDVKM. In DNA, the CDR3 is TGTGCCAGCAGCAAGACAGCGTTGAACACTGAAGCTTTCTTT. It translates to CASSKTALNTEAFF.